What follows are 10 T cell receptor beta chains derived from one specimen sequenced in a study of PD-1 blockade in classical Hodgkin lymphoma. Time point described: cycle 4 day 1 (C4D1), after more than five weeks of nivolumab. Each and every patient relapsed after autologous stem cell transplantation, and patients got differing brentuximab vedotin exposure. Here immunoSEQ multiplex PCR was the method, and the copy in TCRdb shows in-frame clones only, minus some. The sample includes roughly 100,000 clones, around 90% of them seen just once. The sample here was peripheral blood mononuclear cells (PBMCs), taken before the fourth cycle of nivolumab. These receptors were collected from a human donor with classical Hodgkin lymphoma.

The chain joins TRBV19 to TRBJ1-1; no reliable D call. The CDR3 contains 13 residues. Germline V gene data show CDR1 as LNHDA and CDR2 as SQIVND (reference sequence). V was shortened by 6 bases and J by 4 bases, with 12 bases between the two germline ends. In DNA form, the CDR3 reads TGTGCCAGTAGCAGTCAGATATTCACTGAAGCTTTCTTT. It translates to CASSSQIFTEAFF.

This chain connects TRBV5-1 to TRBJ2-1; tentatively, D is TRBD2 (5 bases). The CDR3 loop spans 13 amino acids. Germline V lookup: CDR1 SGHRS, CDR2 YFSETQ. The germline V and J ends were trimmed by 0 bases and 4 bases, with 5 bases remaining between them. CDR3: CASSLGGYNEQFF. In DNA form, the CDR3 reads TGCGCCAGCAGCTTGGGAGGGTACAATGAGCAGTTCTTC.

As DNA, the CDR3 is TGTGCCAGCAACCGAGGGACGGGGGGCTCTGGAAACACCATATATTTT. It yields the protein CASNRGTGGSGNTIYF. The rearrangement links TRBV7-9 to TRBJ1-3; possibly TRBD1 for D (5 bases). The CDR3 contains 16 residues. Trimming shortened V by 7 bases and J by 0 bases, and 16 bases separated the two germline ends. Per the germline V gene, CDR1 is SEHNR and CDR2 is FQNEAQ (reference sequence).

The J gene is TRBJ2-2, the V gene TRBV6-5, with 10 bases matching TRBD1. The CDR3 loop spans 15 amino acids. The trim removed 5 bases at V and 6 bases at J, leaving 6 bases unmatched. The V gene's germline CDR1 is MNHEY and CDR2 SVGAGI. CDR3 loop: CASSRQGAGAGELFF. CDR3 sequence (DNA): TGTGCCAGCAGTAGACAGGGGGCAGGGGCCGGGGAGCTGTTTTTT.

The rearrangement joins TRBV10-3 to TRBJ2-3; D gene ambiguous. V dropped 1 base and J dropped 3 bases, with 2 bases sitting between them. The CDR3 extends over 12 amino acids. Germline V lookup: CDR1 ENHRY, CDR2 SYGVKD. CDR3 loop: CAISEWTDTQYF. The CDR3 DNA follows: TGTGCCATCAGTGAGTGGACAGATACGCAGTATTTT.

The J gene is TRBJ2-7, the V gene TRBV29-1; tentatively, D is TRBD2 (5 bases). With 6 bases removed from V and 0 bases from J, the gap between germline ends came to 9 bases. CDR3 length: 12 amino acids. The germline CDR1 and CDR2 sequences are SQVTM and ANQGSEA. The CDR3 nucleotides read TGCAGCGTATCCGGGATCTCCTACGAGCAGTACTTC. It encodes CSVSGISYEQYF.

This chain uses TRBV4-3 with TRBJ2-1; the D gene is possibly TRBD2 (5 bases). The CDR3 has 16 residues. The V end lost 2 bases, the J end lost 3 bases, and 14 bases lay between the germline ends. Germline V gives CDR1 LGHNA, CDR2 YSLEER. The CDR3 bases are TGCGCCAGCAGCCAACAACTAGGGATTAGCTACAATGAGCAGTTCTTC. As protein: CASSQQLGISYNEQFF.

This clone was seen just once. V gene TRBV6-6 combines with J gene TRBJ2-1, with D possibly being TRBD1 (6 bases). Trimming took 4 bases from V and 8 from J, leaving 15 bases between them. CDR3 length: 14 amino acids. In germline, CDR1 is MNHNY, CDR2 SVGAGI (reference sequence). The CDR3 DNA sequence: TGTGCCAGCAGTTCTCACCAGGGGCGGGATGAGCAGTTCTTC. Its translation is CASSSHQGRDEQFF.

The rearrangement links TRBV11-2 to TRBJ1-5; D unresolved. The length of the CDR3 is 13 residues. Trimming removed 0 bases at V and 4 bases at J, with 4 bases between. The germline V gene has CDR1 SGHAT and CDR2 FQNNGV. The DNA of the CDR3 is TGTGCCAGCAGCTTAGACGGGAATCAGCCCCAGCATTTT. This translates into CASSLDGNQPQHF.

V is TRBV6-4 and J is TRBJ1-5, with D perhaps matching TRBD1 (5 bases). V lost 6 bases, J lost 4 bases, and 10 bases lay in between. This CDR3 has 13 amino acids. The V gene's germline CDR1 is MRHNA and CDR2 SNTAGT. This CDR3 reads CASSLDTNQPQHF. CDR3 bases: TGTGCCAGCAGCCTGGACACGAATCAGCCCCAGCATTTT.